One and the same sample provided the 5 T cell receptor beta chains below, sequenced in a study of T cell responses to AZD1222 COVID-19 vaccine. The data were produced by immunoSEQ multiplex PCR, yet TCRdb's version contains in-frame clones alone and is incomplete. The sample shows tens of thousands of clones, roughly 82% of them seen only once. Sequenced material: peripheral blood, taken on day 0 of AZD1222 vaccination. Source of these receptors: an adult in good health.

The chain couples TRBV14 to TRBJ1-6; TRBD1 might be the D (6 bases). V was pared by 4 bases and J by 11 bases, with 15 bases between. The CDR3 sequence is 14 residues long. Germline V gives CDR1 SGHDN, CDR2 FVKESK. CDR3 amino acids: CASSPWGTTTPLHF. The CDR3 DNA reads TGTGCCAGCAGCCCCTGGGGGACAACTACACCCCTCCACTTT.

The V gene is TRBV20-1, the J gene TRBJ1-5; unclear D gene. The CDR3 length is 15 residues. Trimming took off 3 bases at V and 7 bases at J, with 19 bases between the two ends. Germline CDR1 and CDR2: DFQATT and SNEGSKA (reference sequence). CDR3 bases: TGCAGTGCTAGTACTCTTCGGCAGCCGCTACAGCCCCAGCATTTT. Its translation: CSASTLRQPLQPQHF.

This chain links TRBV7-2 with TRBJ1-5; no definite D call. Germline values: CDR1 SGHTA, CDR2 FQGNSA. Between the trimmed V and J ends, which lost 2 bases and 7 bases, there was a span of 12 bases. The CDR3 extends over 14 amino acids. CDR3 nucleotide sequence: TGTGCCAGCAGCTTACAGCCAGATGGCCAGCCCCAGCATTTT. Translated: CASSLQPDGQPQHF. Drawing the rest from reference TRBV7-2 and TRBJ1-5, the complete variable domain is GAGVSQSPSNKVTEKGKDVELRCDPISGHTALYWYRQSLGQGLEFLIYFQGNSAPDKSGLPSDRFSAERTGGSVSTLTIQRTQQEDSAVYLCASSLQPDGQPQHFGDGTRLSIL.

The chain employs TRBV5-6 and TRBJ1-2; no definite D call. The germline V gene has CDR1 SGHDT and CDR2 YYEEEE. The CDR3 totals 13 residues. V was trimmed by 1 base and J by 7 bases, leaving 11 bases between them. CDR3 bases: TGTGCCAGCAGCTTGAGTGGGAGTCCTGGCTACACCTTC. Translating gives CASSLSGSPGYTF.

This clone has only a few counts. This chain joins TRBV4-1 and TRBJ2-1; D is unclear. V was clipped by 1 base and J by 7 bases, with 5 bases between them. The length of the CDR3 is 12 residues. CDR1 is MGHRA and CDR2 is YSYEKL in the germline V gene. The CDR3 loop is CASSQALNEQFF. The CDR3 bases are TGCGCCAGCAGCCAAGCCCTTAATGAGCAGTTCTTC.